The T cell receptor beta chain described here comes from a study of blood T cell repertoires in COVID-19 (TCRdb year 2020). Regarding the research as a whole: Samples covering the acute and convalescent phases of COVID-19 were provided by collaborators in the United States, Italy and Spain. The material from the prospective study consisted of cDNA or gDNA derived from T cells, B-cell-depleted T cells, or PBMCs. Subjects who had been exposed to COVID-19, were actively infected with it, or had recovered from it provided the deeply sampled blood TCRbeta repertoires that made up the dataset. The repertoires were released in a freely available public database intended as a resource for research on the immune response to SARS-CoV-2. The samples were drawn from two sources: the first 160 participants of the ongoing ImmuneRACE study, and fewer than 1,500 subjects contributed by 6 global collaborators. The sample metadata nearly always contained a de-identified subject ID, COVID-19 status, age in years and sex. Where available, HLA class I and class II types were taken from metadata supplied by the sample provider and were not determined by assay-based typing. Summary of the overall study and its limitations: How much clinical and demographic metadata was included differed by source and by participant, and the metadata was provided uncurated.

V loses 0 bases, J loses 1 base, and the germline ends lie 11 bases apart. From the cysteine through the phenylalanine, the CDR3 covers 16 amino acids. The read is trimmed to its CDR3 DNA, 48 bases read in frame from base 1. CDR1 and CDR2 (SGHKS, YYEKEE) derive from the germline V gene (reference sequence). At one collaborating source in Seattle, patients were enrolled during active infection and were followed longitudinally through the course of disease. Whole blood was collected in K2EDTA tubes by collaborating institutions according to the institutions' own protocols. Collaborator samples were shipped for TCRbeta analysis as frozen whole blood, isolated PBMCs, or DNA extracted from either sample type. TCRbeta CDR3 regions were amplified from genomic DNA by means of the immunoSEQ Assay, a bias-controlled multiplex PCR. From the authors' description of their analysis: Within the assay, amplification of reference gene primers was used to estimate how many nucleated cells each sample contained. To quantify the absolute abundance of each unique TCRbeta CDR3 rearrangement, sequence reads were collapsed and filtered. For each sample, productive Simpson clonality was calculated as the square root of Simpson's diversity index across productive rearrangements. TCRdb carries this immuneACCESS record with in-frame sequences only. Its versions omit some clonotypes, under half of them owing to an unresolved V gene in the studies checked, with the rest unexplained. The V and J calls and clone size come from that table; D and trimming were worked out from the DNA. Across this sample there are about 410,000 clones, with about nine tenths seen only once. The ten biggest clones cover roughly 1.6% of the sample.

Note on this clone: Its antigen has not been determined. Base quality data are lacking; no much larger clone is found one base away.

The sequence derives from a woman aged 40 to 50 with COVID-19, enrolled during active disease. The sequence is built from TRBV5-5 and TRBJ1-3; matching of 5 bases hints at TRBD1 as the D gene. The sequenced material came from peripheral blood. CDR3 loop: CASSLGARVSGNTIYF. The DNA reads TGTGCCAGCAGCTTGGGGGCCAGGGTTTCTGGAAACACCATATATTTT. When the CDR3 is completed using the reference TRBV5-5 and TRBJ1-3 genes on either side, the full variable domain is DAGVTQSPTHLIKTRGQQVTLRCSPISGHKSVSWYQQVLGQGPQFIFQYYEKEERGRGNFPDRFSARQFPNYSSELNVNALLLGDSALYLCASSLGARVSGNTIYFGEGSWLTVV.